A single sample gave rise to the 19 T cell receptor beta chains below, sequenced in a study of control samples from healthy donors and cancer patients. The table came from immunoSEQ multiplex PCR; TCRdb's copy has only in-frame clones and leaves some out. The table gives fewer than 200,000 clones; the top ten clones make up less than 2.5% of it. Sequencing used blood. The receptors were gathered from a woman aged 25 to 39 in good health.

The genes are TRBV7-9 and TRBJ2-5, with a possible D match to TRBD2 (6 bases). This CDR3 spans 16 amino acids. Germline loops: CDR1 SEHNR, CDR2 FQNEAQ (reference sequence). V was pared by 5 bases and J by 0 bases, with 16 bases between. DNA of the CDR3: TGTGCCAGCAGCAACCGCCTTAGCGGTTACCAAGAGACCCAGTACTTC. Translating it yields CASSNRLSGYQETQYF.

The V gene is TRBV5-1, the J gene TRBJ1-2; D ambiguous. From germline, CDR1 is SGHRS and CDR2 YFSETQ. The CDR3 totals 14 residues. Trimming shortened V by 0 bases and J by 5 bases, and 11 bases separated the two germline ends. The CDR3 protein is CASSLEALIYGYTF. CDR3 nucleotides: TGCGCCAGCAGCTTGGAGGCGTTAATTTATGGCTACACCTTC.

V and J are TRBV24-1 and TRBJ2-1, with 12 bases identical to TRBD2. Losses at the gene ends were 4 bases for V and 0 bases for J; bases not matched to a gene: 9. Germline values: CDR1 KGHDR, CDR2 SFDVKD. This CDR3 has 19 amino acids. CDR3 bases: TGTGCCACCAGTGACATCACTAGCGGGGGGATCAGCTCCTACAATGAGCAGTTCTTC. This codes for CATSDITSGGISSYNEQFF.

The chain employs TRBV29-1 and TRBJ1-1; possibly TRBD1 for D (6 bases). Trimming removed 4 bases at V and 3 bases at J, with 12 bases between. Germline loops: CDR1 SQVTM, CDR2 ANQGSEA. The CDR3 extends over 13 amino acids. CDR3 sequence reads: CSVAGQWYTEAFF. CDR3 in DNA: TGCAGCGTTGCCGGACAGTGGTACACTGAAGCTTTCTTT.

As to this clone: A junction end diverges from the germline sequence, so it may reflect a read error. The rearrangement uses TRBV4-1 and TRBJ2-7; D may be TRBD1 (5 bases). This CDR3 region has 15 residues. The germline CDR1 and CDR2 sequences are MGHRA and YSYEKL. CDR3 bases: TGCGCCAGCAGCCAAGGTCCAGGGAAAACCTACGAGCAGTGCTTC. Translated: CASSQGPGKTYEQCF.

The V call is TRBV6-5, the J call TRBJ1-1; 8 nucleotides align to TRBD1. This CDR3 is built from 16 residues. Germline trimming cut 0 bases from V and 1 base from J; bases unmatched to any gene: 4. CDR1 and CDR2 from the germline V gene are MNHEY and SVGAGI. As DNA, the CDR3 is TGTGCCAGCAGTTACTCGCCAGGGACAGGGAACACTGAAGCTTTCTTT. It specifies CASSYSPGTGNTEAFF.

CDR3 residues: CAWSEPFSTSPLHF. CDR3 sequence (DNA): TGTGCCTGGAGTGAACCCTTCTCGACGTCACCCCTCCACTTT. V is TRBV30 and J is TRBJ1-6; D not certain. CDR3 length: 14 residues. Germline V lookup: CDR1 GTSNPN, CDR2 SVGIG (reference sequence). V lost 1 base and J 10 bases, leaving 14 bases between the germline ends.

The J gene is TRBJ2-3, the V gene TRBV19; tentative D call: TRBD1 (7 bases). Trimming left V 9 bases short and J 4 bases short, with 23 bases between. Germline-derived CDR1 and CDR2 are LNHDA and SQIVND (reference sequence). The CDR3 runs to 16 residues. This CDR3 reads CASNQGSGGPADTQYF. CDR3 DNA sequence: TGTGCCAGCAACCAAGGATCAGGGGGGCCTGCAGATACGCAGTATTTT.

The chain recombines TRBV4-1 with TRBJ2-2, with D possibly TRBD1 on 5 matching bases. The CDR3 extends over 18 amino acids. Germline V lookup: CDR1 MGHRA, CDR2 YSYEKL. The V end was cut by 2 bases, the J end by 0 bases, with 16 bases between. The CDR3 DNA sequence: TGCGCCAGCAGCCAAACCTCACAGGTCGCCCCGAACACCGGGGAGCTGTTTTTT. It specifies CASSQTSQVAPNTGELFF.

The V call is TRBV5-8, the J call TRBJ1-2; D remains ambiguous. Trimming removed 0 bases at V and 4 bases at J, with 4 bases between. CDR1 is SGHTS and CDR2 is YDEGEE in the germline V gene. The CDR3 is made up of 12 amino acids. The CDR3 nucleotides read TGTGCCAGCAGCTTGGCAGGCTATGGCTACACCTTC. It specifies CASSLAGYGYTF.

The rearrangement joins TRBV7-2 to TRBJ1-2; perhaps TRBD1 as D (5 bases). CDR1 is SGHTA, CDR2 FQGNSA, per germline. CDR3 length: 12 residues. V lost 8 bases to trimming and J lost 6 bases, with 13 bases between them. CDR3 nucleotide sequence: TGTGCCAGCGCGGGGGAGGTTAATGGCTACACCTTC. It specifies CASAGEVNGYTF.

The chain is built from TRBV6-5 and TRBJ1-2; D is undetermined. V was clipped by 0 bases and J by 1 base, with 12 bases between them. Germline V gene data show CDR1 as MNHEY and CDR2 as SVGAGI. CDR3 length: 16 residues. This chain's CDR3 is CASSYSRSRGNYGYTF. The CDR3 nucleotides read TGTGCCAGCAGTTACTCGCGGTCGCGGGGTAACTATGGCTACACCTTC.

The CDR3 nucleotides are TGTGCCAGCAGCCTCCTAGCGGGGGGTTCCGGGGAGCTGTTTTTT. Amino acids: CASSLLAGGSGELFF. V is TRBV6-5 and J is TRBJ2-2; 11 bases fit TRBD2. The ends lost 6 bases at V and 6 bases at J; junction bases unmatched: 6. This CDR3 contains 15 residues. Germline values: CDR1 MNHEY, CDR2 SVGAGI.

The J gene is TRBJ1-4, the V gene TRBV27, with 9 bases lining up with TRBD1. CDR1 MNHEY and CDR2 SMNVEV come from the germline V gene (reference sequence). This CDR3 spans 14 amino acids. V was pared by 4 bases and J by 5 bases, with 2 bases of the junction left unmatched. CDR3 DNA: TGTGCCAGCAGTTCCGGGACAGGGAATGAAAAACTGTTTTTT. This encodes CASSSGTGNEKLFF.

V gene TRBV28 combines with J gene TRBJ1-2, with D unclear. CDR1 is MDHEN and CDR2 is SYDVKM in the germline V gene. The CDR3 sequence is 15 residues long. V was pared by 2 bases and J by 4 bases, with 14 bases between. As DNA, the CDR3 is TGTGCCAGCAGTTTAATCCCCGCTCGGATCTATGGCTACACCTTC. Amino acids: CASSLIPARIYGYTF.

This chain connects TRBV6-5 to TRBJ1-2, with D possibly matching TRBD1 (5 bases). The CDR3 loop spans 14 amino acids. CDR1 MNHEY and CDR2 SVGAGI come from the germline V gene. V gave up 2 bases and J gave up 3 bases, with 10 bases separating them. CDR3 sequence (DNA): TGTGCCAGCAGTTACACCGGGACCGACTATGGCTACACCTTC. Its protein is CASSYTGTDYGYTF.

CDR3 sequence: CASSQRARGWLAGRRNTQYF. The CDR3 bases are TGTGCCAGCAGCCAAAGGGCCAGGGGCTGGCTAGCGGGGAGGAGAAATACGCAGTATTTT. The chain joins TRBV14 to TRBJ2-3, with TRBD2 identical over 9 bases. Germline V CDR1 and CDR2: SGHDN, FVKESK. Trimming at V came to 2 bases and at J to 7 bases, leaving 22 bases not matched to a gene. This CDR3 contains 20 residues.

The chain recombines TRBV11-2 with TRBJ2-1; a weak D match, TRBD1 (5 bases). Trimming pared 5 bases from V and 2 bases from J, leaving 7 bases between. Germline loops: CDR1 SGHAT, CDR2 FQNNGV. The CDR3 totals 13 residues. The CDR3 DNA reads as TGTGCCAGCAGCCCGACAGCCTACAATGAGCAGTTCTTC. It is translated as CASSPTAYNEQFF.

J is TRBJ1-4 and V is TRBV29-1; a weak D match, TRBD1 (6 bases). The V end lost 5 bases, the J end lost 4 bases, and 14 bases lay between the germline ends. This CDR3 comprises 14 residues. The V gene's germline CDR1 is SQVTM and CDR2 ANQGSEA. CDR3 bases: TGCAGCGTTCAACCGCAGGGGCTTAATGAAAAACTGTTTTTT. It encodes CSVQPQGLNEKLFF.